These 6 T cell receptor beta chains came from one sample sequenced in a study of T cell responses to AZD1222 COVID-19 vaccine. TCRdb's table, derived via immunoSEQ multiplex PCR, lists solely in-frame clones and lacks some. The profile shows more than 85,000 clones, around nine tenths of them singletons. The sequencing here drew on peripheral blood, taken on day 0 of AZD1222 vaccination. All receptors derive from an adult in good health.

The rearrangement uses TRBV10-3 and TRBJ1-5; D may be TRBD1 (6 bases). CDR3 length: 14 amino acids. V lost 3 bases and J 3 bases, leaving 9 bases between the germline ends. Germline lookup yields CDR1 ENHRY and CDR2 SYGVKD. The CDR3 reads CAISDWDTNQPQHF. The CDR3 DNA sequence: TGTGCCATCAGTGACTGGGACACCAATCAGCCCCAGCATTTT.

The rearrangement uses TRBV5-1 and TRBJ2-4, with D perhaps matching TRBD1 or TRBD2 (5 bases each). The V end lost 0 bases, the J end lost 6 bases, and 10 bases lay between the germline ends. From germline, CDR1 is SGHRS and CDR2 YFSETQ. The CDR3 contains 14 residues. The chain's CDR3 is CASSLGGASNIQYF. CDR3 in DNA: TGCGCCAGCAGCTTGGGAGGGGCCTCAAACATTCAGTACTTC.

The chain combines TRBV11-2 with TRBJ1-2; TRBD1 aligns across 8 bases. V dropped 5 bases and J dropped 13; count of bases not matched to a gene: 12. Germline CDR1 and CDR2: SGHAT and FQNNGV. There are 13 residues in the CDR3. CDR3 region: CASSLPRTGSSTF. The CDR3 coding sequence is TGTGCCAGCAGCCTACCTAGGACAGGGTCCAGCACCTTC. The variable domain in full, with the rest retrieved from reference TRBV11-2 and TRBJ1-2, is EAGVAQSPRYKIIEKRQSVAFWCNPISGHATLYWYQQILGQGPKLLIQFQNNGVVDDSQLPKDRFSAERLKGVDSTLKIQPAKLEDSAVYLCASSLPRTGSSTFGSGTRLTVV.

The chain combines TRBV11-2 with TRBJ1-4, with D uncertain. Trimming removed 1 base from V and 0 bases from J, with 3 bases in between. The CDR3 loop spans 14 amino acids. Germline V gene lookup returns CDR1 SGHAT and CDR2 FQNNGV. The CDR3 loop reads CASSLGPTNEKLFF. In DNA, the CDR3 is TGTGCCAGCAGCTTAGGCCCAACTAATGAAAAACTGTTTTTT.

A single count supports this clone. Other DNA variants within this sample encode the same CDR3. The genes are TRBV2 and TRBJ1-2; D gene uncertain. CDR1 SNHLY and CDR2 FYNNEI come from the germline V gene. Trimming shortened V by 0 bases and J by 2 bases, and 10 bases separated the two germline ends. This CDR3 is 15 amino acids long. In DNA form, the CDR3 reads TGTGCCAGCAGTGAAGCGTCAGGTCGAAACTATGGCTACACCTTC. It yields the protein CASSEASGRNYGYTF.

The V and J genes are TRBV11-3 and TRBJ1-1; TRBD1 matches 9 bases. Germline V gene data show CDR1 as SGHNT and CDR2 as YENEEA. V gave up 0 bases and J gave up 3 bases; unmatched junction bases: 17. This CDR3 has 20 amino acids. Here the CDR3 reads CASSLDYDFLGTGSHTEAFF. The CDR3 DNA reads TGTGCCAGCAGCTTAGACTACGATTTTCTCGGGACAGGGTCCCACACTGAAGCTTTCTTT.